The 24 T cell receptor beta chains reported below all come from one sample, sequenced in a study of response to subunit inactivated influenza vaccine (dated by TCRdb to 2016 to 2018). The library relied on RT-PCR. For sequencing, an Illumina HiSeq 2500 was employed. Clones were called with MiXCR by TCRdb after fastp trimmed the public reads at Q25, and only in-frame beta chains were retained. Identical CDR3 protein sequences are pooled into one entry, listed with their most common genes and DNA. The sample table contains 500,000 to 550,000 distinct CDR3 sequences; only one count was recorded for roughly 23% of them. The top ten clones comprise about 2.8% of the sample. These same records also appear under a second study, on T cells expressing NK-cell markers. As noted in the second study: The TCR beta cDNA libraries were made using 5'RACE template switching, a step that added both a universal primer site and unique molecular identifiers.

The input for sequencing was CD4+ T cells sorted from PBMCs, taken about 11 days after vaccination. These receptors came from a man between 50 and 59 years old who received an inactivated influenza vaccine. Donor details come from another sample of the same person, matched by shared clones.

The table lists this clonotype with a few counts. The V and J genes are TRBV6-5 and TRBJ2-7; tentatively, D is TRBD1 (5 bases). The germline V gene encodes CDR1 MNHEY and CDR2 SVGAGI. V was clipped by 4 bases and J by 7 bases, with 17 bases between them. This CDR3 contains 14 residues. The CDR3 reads CASSSSQDPWEQYF. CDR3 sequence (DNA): TGTGCCAGCAGTTCCTCACAGGACCCATGGGAGCAGTACTTC.

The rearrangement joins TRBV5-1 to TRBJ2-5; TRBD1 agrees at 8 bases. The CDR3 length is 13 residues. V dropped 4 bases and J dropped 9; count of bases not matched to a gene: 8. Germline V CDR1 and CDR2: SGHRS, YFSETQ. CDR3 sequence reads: CASSLRPGQAQYF. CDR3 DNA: TGCGCCAGCAGCCTGAGGCCGGGACAGGCCCAGTACTTC.

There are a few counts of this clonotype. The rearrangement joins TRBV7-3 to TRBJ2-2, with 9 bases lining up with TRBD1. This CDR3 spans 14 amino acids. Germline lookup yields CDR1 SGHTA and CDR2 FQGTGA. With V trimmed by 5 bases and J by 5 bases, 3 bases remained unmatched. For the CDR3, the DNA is TGTGCCAGCAGCGCGGACAGGGGTACCGGGGAGCTGTTTTTT. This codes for CASSADRGTGELFF.

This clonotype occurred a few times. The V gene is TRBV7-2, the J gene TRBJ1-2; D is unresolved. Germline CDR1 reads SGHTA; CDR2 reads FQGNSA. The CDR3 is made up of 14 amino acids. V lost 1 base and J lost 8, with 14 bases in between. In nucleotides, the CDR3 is TGTGCCAGCAGCTTAGAGGCCCGGGTCCAAGGCTACACCTTC. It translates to CASSLEARVQGYTF.

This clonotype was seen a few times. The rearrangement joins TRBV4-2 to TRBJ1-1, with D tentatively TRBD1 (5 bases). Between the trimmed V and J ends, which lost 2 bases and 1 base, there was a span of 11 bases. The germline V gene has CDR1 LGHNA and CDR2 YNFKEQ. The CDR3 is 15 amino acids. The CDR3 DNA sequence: TGTGCCAGCAGCCAAAGACCCCAGGGGAACACTGAAGCTTTCTTT. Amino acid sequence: CASSQRPQGNTEAFF.

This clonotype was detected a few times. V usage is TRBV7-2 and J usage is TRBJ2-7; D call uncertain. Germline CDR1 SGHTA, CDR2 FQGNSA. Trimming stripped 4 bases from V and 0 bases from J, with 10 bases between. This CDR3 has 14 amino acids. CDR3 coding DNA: TGTGCCAGCAGCTCGCAGAGGAGCTCCTACGAGCAGTACTTC. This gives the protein CASSSQRSSYEQYF. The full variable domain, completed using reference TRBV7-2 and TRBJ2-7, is GAGVSQSPSNKVTEKGKDVELRCDPISGHTALYWYRQSLGQGLEFLIYFQGNSAPDKSGLPSDRFSAERTGGSVSTLTIQRTQQEDSAVYLCASSSQRSSYEQYFGPGTRLTVT.

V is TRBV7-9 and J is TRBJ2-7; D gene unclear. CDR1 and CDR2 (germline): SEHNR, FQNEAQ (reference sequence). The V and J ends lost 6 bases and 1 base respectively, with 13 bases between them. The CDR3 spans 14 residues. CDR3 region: CASSWDKSSYEQYF. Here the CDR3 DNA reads TGTGCCAGCAGTTGGGATAAGAGTTCCTACGAGCAGTACTTC. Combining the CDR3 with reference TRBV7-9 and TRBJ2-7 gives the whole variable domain DTGVSQNPRHKITKRGQNVTFRCDPISEHNRLYWYRQTLGQGPEFLTYFQNEAQLEKSRLLSDRFSAERPKGSFSTLEIQRTEQGDSAMYLCASSWDKSSYEQYFGPGTRLTVT.

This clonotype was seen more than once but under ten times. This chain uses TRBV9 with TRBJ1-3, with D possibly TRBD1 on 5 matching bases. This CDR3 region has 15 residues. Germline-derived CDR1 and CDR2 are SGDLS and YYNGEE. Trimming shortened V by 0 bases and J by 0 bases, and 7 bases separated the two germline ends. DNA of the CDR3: TGTGCCAGCAGCGTAGGGGGGGTCTCTGGAAACACCATATATTTT. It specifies CASSVGGVSGNTIYF.

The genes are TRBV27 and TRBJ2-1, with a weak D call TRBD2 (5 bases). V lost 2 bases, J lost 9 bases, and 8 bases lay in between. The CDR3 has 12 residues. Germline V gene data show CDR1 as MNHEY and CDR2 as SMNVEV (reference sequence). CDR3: CASSLPGFEQFF. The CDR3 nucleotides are TGTGCCAGCAGTTTACCGGGATTTGAGCAGTTCTTC.

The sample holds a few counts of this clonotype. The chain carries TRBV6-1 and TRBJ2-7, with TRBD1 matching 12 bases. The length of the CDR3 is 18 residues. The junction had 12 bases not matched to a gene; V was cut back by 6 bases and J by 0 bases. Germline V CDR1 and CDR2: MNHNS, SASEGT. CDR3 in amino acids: CASRTGTGGAHSSYEQYF. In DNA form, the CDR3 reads TGTGCCAGCAGAACCGGGACAGGGGGCGCGCACAGCTCCTACGAGCAGTACTTC.

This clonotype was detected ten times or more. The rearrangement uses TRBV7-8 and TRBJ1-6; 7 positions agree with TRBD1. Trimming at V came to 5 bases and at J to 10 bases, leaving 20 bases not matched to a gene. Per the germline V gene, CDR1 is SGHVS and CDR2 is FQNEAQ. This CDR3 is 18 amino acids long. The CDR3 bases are TGTGCCAGCAGCGACAGGGACAGTCTCTTCAGCCGGAACTCACCCCTCCACTTT. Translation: CASSDRDSLFSRNSPLHF.

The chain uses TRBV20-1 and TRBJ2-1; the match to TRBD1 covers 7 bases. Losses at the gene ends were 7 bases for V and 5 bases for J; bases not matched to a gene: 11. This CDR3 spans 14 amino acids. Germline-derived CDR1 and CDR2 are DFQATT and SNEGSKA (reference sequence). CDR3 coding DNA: TGCAGTGTTCTGCCGGGACAGAGCAACAATGAGCAGTTCTTC. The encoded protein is CSVLPGQSNNEQFF.

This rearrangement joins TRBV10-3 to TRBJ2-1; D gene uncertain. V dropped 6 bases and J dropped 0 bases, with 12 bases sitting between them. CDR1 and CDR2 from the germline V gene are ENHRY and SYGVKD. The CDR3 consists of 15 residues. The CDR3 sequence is CAISDTASSYNEQFF. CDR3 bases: TGTGCCATCAGCGACACAGCTTCCTCCTACAATGAGCAGTTCTTC.

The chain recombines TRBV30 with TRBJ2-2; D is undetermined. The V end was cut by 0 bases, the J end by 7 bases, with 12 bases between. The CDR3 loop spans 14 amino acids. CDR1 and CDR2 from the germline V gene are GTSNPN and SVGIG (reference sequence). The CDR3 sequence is CAWSVRRTGGELFF. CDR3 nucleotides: TGTGCCTGGAGTGTACGACGGACCGGCGGGGAGCTGTTTTTT.

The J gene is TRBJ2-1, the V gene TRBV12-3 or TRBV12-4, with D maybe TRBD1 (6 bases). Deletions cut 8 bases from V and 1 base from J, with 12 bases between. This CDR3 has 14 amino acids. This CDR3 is CASCDQGSYNEQFF. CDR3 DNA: TGTGCCAGCTGCGATCAGGGGTCCTACAATGAGCAGTTCTTC.

CDR3: CASSLGGGMGNEQFF. CDR3 sequence (DNA): TGTGCCAGCAGCTTAGGCGGGGGGATGGGCAATGAGCAGTTCTTC. The chain has TRBV7-9 and TRBJ2-1, with 8 bases fitting TRBD2. This CDR3 is 15 amino acids long. CDR1 is SEHNR and CDR2 is FQNEAQ in the germline V gene (reference sequence). V trimming: 1 base; J trimming: 6 bases; junction bases outside the gene matches: 5.

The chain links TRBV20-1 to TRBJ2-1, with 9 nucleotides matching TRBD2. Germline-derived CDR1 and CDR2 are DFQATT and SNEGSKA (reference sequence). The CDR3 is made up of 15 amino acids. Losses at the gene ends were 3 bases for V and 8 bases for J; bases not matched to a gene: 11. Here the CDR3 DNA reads TGCAGTGCTAGCTTTCTCCCTAGCGGGGTGGATGAGCAGTTCTTC. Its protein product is CSASFLPSGVDEQFF.

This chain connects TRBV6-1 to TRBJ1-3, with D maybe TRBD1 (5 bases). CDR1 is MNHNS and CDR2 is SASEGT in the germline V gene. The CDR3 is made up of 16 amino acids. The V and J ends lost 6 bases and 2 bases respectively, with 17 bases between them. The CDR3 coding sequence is TGTGCCAGCAGCACTAGGACTCCGGGGCCTGGAAACACCATATATTTT. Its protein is CASSTRTPGPGNTIYF.

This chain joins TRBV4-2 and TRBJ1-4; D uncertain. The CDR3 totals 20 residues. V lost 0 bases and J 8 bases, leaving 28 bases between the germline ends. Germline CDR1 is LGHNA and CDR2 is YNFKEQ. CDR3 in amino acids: CASSQETWAGRTPIVEKLFF. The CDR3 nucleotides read TGTGCCAGCAGCCAAGAGACCTGGGCAGGAAGGACCCCTATTGTAGAAAAACTGTTTTTT.

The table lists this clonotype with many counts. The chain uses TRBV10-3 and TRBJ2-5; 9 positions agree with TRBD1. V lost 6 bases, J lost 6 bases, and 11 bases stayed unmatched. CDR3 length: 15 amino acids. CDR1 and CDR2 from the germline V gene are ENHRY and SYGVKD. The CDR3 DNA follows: TGTGCCATCAGCGCCGGGACAGGGAACGTAAAGACCCAGTACTTC. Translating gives CAISAGTGNVKTQYF.

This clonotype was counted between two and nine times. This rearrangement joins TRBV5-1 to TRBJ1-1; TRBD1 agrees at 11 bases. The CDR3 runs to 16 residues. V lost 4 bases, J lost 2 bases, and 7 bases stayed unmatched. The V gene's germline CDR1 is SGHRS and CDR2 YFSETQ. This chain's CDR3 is CASSTRTGGKNTEAFF. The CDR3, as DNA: TGCGCCAGCAGCACAAGGACAGGGGGCAAAAACACTGAAGCTTTCTTT. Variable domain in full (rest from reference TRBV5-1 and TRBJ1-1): KAGVTQTPRYLIKTRGQQVTLSCSPISGHRSVSWYQQTPGQGLQFLFEYFSETQRNKGNFPGRFSGRQFSNSRSEMNVSTLELGDSALYLCASSTRTGGKNTEAFFGQGTRLTVV.

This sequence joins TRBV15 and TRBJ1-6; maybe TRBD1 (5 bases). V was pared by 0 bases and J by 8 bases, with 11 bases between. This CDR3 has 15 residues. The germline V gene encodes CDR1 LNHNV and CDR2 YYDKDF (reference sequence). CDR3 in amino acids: CATSREGGGDSPLHF. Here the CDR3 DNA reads TGTGCCACCAGCAGAGAGGGCGGGGGAGATTCACCCCTCCACTTT. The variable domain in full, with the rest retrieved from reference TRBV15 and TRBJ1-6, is DAMVIQNPRYQVTQFGKPVTLSCSQTLNHNVMYWYQQKSSQAPKLLFHYYDKDFNNEADTPDNFQSRRPNTSFCFLDIRSPGLGDTAMYLCATSREGGGDSPLHFGNGTRLTVT.

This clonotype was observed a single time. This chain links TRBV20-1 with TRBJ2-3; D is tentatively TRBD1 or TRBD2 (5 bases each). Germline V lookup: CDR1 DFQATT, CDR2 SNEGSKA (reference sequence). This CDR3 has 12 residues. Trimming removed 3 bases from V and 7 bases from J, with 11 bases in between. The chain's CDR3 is CSASGTANTQYF. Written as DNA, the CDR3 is TGCAGTGCTAGCGGGACGGCAAATACGCAGTATTTT.

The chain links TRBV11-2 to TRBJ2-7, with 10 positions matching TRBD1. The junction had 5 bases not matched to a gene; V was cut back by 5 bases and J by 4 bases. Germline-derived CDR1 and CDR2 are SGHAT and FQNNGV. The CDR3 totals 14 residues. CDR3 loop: CASSATDRGYEQYF. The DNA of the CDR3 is TGTGCCAGCAGCGCGACGGACAGGGGGTACGAGCAGTACTTC.